These 17 T cell receptor beta chains came from one sample sequenced in a study of brain T cells in children with intractable seizures. TCRdb's table, derived via immunoSEQ multiplex PCR, lists solely in-frame clones and lacks some. In the table there are about 320,000 clones, 93% of which are singletons. Time point specified: blood from clinic visit 5 months post-surgery; TSC patient then seizure free. The sequencing used peripheral blood, collected 4 to 6 months after surgery. The receptors stem from a boy less than two years old with tuberous sclerosis and intractable seizures.

The chain joins TRBV7-8 to TRBJ2-1, with TRBD1 as a possible D gene (6 bases). The CDR3 extends over 13 amino acids. Trimming stripped 5 bases from V and 9 bases from J, with 14 bases between. In germline, CDR1 is SGHVS, CDR2 FQNEAQ. The DNA for the CDR3 is TGTGCCAGCAGCGCAACAGGGCGCGGTGAGCAGTTCTTC. Encoded protein: CASSATGRGEQFF.

The V call is TRBV19, the J call TRBJ1-5; TRBD1 agrees at 7 bases. CDR1 and CDR2 (germline): LNHDA, SQIVND (reference sequence). Trimming removed 4 bases from V and 4 bases from J; junction bases left unmatched: 10. The CDR3 sequence is 16 residues long. The CDR3 DNA reads TGTGCCAGTAGTAGGGGTCGGGACAGATTAAATCAGCCCCAGCATTTT. Its protein product is CASSRGRDRLNQPQHF.

The chain joins TRBV9 to TRBJ2-7, with D unclear. Germline values: CDR1 SGDLS, CDR2 YYNGEE. The CDR3 is 14 amino acids. Trimming took off 0 bases at V and 0 bases at J, with 7 bases between the two ends. DNA for the CDR3: TGTGCCAGCAGCGTAGAGTACAACTCCTACGAGCAGTACTTC. Translated, it gives CASSVEYNSYEQYF. The full variable domain, its missing parts supplied by reference TRBV9 and TRBJ2-7, is DSGVTQTPKHLITATGQRVTLRCSPRSGDLSVYWYQQSLDQGLQFLIQYYNGEERAKGNILERFSAQQFPDLHSELNLSSLELGDSALYFCASSVEYNSYEQYFGPGTRLTVT.

The chain combines TRBV6-5 with TRBJ2-7; 9 bases map to TRBD2. V lost 2 bases to trimming and J lost 6 bases; unmatched junction nucleotides: 8. From germline, CDR1 is MNHEY and CDR2 SVGAGI. The CDR3 extends over 15 amino acids. The CDR3 nucleotides read TGTGCCAGCAGTTACCCCAATAGCGGGAGCGGCGAGCAGTACTTC. Translated, it gives CASSYPNSGSGEQYF.

The chain employs TRBV2 and TRBJ1-1, with 8 bases matching TRBD1. Germline V gene data show CDR1 as SNHLY and CDR2 as FYNNEI. J gave up 2 bases and V 7 bases, and 6 bases lay outside the gene matches. The CDR3 spans 14 residues. The CDR3 region is CASTLTGVNTEAFF. Here the CDR3 DNA reads TGTGCCAGCACCCTGACAGGGGTAAACACTGAAGCTTTCTTT. Drawing the rest from reference TRBV2 and TRBJ1-1, the complete variable domain is EPEVTQTPSHQVTQMGQEVILRCVPISNHLYFYWYRQILGQKVEFLVSFYNNEISEKSEIFDDQFSVERPDGSNFTLKIRSTKLEDSAMYFCASTLTGVNTEAFFGQGTRLTVV.

The chain employs TRBV4-1 and TRBJ1-3, with D possibly being TRBD1 (6 bases). The CDR3 has 15 amino acids. Deletions cut 0 bases from V and 4 bases from J, with 10 bases between. The V gene's germline CDR1 is MGHRA and CDR2 YSYEKL. CDR3 in DNA: TGCGCCAGCAGCCAAGAACAGGGTGACGGAAACACCATATATTTT. It specifies CASSQEQGDGNTIYF.

J is TRBJ1-6 and V is TRBV27, with D maybe TRBD1 (6 bases). Germline CDR1 is MNHEY and CDR2 is SMNVEV (reference sequence). This CDR3 has 14 amino acids. V lost 2 bases to trimming and J lost 6 bases, with 8 bases between them. The CDR3 coding sequence is TGTGCCAGCAGTTTAGGGGGCTTTAATTCACCCCTCCACTTT. Amino acids: CASSLGGFNSPLHF.

The CDR3 region has the DNA TGTGCCAGCAGTTACTCAGAGGGACAGAACTATGGCTACACCTTC. Its protein product is CASSYSEGQNYGYTF. The V gene is TRBV6-5, the J gene TRBJ1-2, with 7 bases lining up with TRBD1. This CDR3 region has 15 residues. Germline loops: CDR1 MNHEY, CDR2 SVGAGI. Trimming removed 0 bases from V and 2 bases from J; junction bases left unmatched: 3.

The chain has TRBV28 and TRBJ1-3; D remains ambiguous. Germline CDR1 reads MDHEN; CDR2 reads SYDVKM. Trimming shortened V by 1 base and J by 2 bases, and 12 bases separated the two germline ends. The CDR3 is 16 residues long. The CDR3 region has the DNA TGTGCCAGCAGTTTATCGAGAGGGAGCGCTGGAAACACCATATATTTT. Its protein is CASSLSRGSAGNTIYF.

This chain connects TRBV4-2 to TRBJ2-7, with 13 positions matching TRBD2. Germline V gives CDR1 LGHNA, CDR2 YNFKEQ. This CDR3 region has 19 residues. Trimming cost V 0 bases and J 4 bases; bases outside gene matches: 12. The CDR3 sequence: CASSQDQTSGRSFTYEQYF. The CDR3 DNA follows: TGTGCCAGCAGCCAAGATCAGACTAGCGGGAGGTCATTTACATACGAGCAGTACTTC.

This sequence joins TRBV24-1 and TRBJ1-1; 11 bases line up with TRBD1. V was pared by 4 bases and J by 0 bases, with 12 bases of the junction left unmatched. Germline loops: CDR1 KGHDR, CDR2 SFDVKD. This CDR3 has 19 amino acids. The CDR3 DNA reads as TGTGCCACCAGTGACGGGAGGGACAGGGGGTATCCATTGAACACTGAAGCTTTCTTT. The encoded protein is CATSDGRDRGYPLNTEAFF.

For this clone: One end of the junction is discordant with germline, which a read error may explain. The chain couples TRBV7-7 to TRBJ1-4; D is unresolved. The CDR3 contains 15 residues. The germline V gene has CDR1 SSHAT and CDR2 FNYEAQ (reference sequence). As DNA, the CDR3 is TGTGCTAGCAGCTTAAGATGGGCAACTAATGAAAAACTGTTTTTT. Translated: CASSLRWATNEKLFF.

This clone was found a few times. The V and J genes are TRBV27 and TRBJ1-2, with D tentatively TRBD1 (5 bases). Trimming shortened V by 2 bases and J by 4 bases, and 14 bases separated the two germline ends. Germline V gene sequence: CDR1 MNHEY, CDR2 SMNVEV (reference sequence). The CDR3 contains 15 residues. Written as DNA, the CDR3 is TGTGCCAGCAGTTTAACAGAGGGGCGGACCTATGGCTACACCTTC. Translated, it gives CASSLTEGRTYGYTF.

This chain links TRBV19 with TRBJ1-1; possible D gene TRBD1, 5 bases. CDR1 and CDR2 from the germline V gene are LNHDA and SQIVND (reference sequence). The length of the CDR3 is 15 residues. The V end lost 6 bases, the J end lost 5 bases, and 19 bases lay between the germline ends. CDR3 sequence reads: CASSLFGTAGTEAFF. CDR3 in DNA: TGTGCCAGTAGCCTTTTTGGGACGGCGGGTACTGAAGCTTTCTTT. The entire variable domain, with the rest obtained from reference TRBV19 and TRBJ1-1, is as follows: DGGITQSPKYLFRKEGQNVTLSCEQNLNHDAMYWYRQDPGQGLRLIYYSQIVNDFQKGDIAEGYSVSREKKESFPLTVTSAQKNPTAFYLCASSLFGTAGTEAFFGQGTRLTVV.

About this clone: In the same sample, other DNA sequences code for this CDR3. V and J are TRBV5-1 and TRBJ2-7; 8 positions agree with TRBD2. Germline assignment: CDR1 SGHRS and CDR2 YFSETQ. V lost 5 bases and J lost 2; bases outside the gene matches: 6. The CDR3 runs to 14 residues. In nucleotides, the CDR3 is TGCGCCAGCAGTTTACCGGGACTAGCCTACGAGCAGTACTTC. This gives the protein CASSLPGLAYEQYF.

This clone was detected once. The chain carries TRBV4-1 and TRBJ2-2, with 9 nucleotides matching TRBD2. Germline CDR1 reads MGHRA; CDR2 reads YSYEKL. This CDR3 contains 19 residues. After removal of 0 bases from V and 5 bases from J, the junction contained 13 bases not matched to a gene. In DNA, the CDR3 is TGCGCCAGCAGCCAAGAGTATTCTAGCGGGGCCTACCCGACCGGGGAGCTGTTTTTT. Protein product: CASSQEYSSGAYPTGELFF.

This clone was seen only once. J is TRBJ2-7 and V is TRBV18, with D unclear. V was shortened by 4 bases and J by 0 bases, with 22 bases between the two germline ends. Germline values: CDR1 KGHSH, CDR2 LQKENI. The CDR3 length is 18 residues. CDR3: CASSLTTRVPRSSYEQYF. In DNA, the CDR3 is TGTGCCAGCTCACTTACAACCAGAGTGCCTAGAAGCTCCTACGAGCAGTACTTC. Combining the CDR3 with reference TRBV18 and TRBJ2-7 gives the whole variable domain NAGVMQNPRHLVRRRGQEARLRCSPMKGHSHVYWYRQLPEEGLKFMVYLQKENIIDESGMPKERFSAEFPKEGPSILRIQQVVRGDSAAYFCASSLTTRVPRSSYEQYFGPGTRLTVT.